This TCR beta chain was found in a study of blood T cells in healthy people across ages. Study outcomes and limitations: In these data, TCR beta diversity tracked strongly with naive T cell percentage.

Every sample yielded at least 6 million isolated PBMCs. The V segment lost 3 bases and the J segment 11 bases; nucleotides outside the gene matches: 2. This CDR3 region has 12 residues. Note on this clonotype: Its antigen is unidentified.

Primed by a sample-barcoded 5' primer and a J-beta primer mix, a second PCR proceeded for about 6 to 12 cycles. Via MiXCR, TCRdb re-called the 5' RACE reads, giving one row per CDR3 protein. The data hold nearly 800,000 distinct CDR3 sequences, with approximately 60% observed a single time. The sequence was collected from a man aged 35 to 55 in good health. The sample consisted of blood. The chain uses TRBV12-3 or TRBV12-4 and TRBJ2-1; 9 bases align to TRBD1. The CDR3 is CASSLTGGKQFF. For the CDR3, the DNA is TGTGCCAGCAGTTTGACAGGGGGAAAGCAGTTCTTC.